A selection of T cell receptor beta chains follows, all from one sample in a study of long-term antiretroviral therapy in people with HIV. Profiling relied on immunoSEQ multiplex PCR, and the TCRdb table lists in-frame clones only, not all of them. Among approximately 24,000 clones listed, over 75% were seen once. The sample here was unsorted PBMCs, taken 1.1 years before starting antiretroviral therapy. These receptors all stem from a woman in her twenties or thirties with HIV. CDR3s include the opening cysteine and the closing phenylalanine or tryptophan. A D gene is named only where the DNA matches it firmly. Clone sizes are given selectively: once, few, many, or a class where the clone is expanded.

j_gene: TRBJ1-2
abundance: NA
d_gene: NA
v_gene: TRBV6-5
CDR3nt: TGTGCCAGCAGCCCAAAGAACTATGGCTACACCTTC
CDR3aa: CASSPKNYGYTF

j_gene: TRBJ1-2
abundance: NA
d_gene: NA
v_gene: TRBV2
CDR3nt: TGTGCCAGCGTCTTGGGGCTGGCTAACTATGGCTACACCTTC
CDR3aa: CASVLGLANYGYTF

j_gene: TRBJ1-2
abundance: NA
d_gene: TRBD1
v_gene: TRBV27
CDR3nt: TGTGCCAGCATGGGCCCAACAGGGGGAAACTATGGCTACACCTTC
CDR3aa: CASMGPTGGNYGYTF

j_gene: TRBJ1-3
abundance: NA
d_gene: TRBD1
v_gene: TRBV7-3
CDR3nt: TGTGCCAGCAGCTCTCAAGGGACAGGGACTGGAAACACCATATATTTT
CDR3aa: CASSSQGTGTGNTIYF

j_gene: TRBJ1-6
abundance: NA
d_gene: TRBD1
v_gene: TRBV19
CDR3nt: TGTGCCAGTAGTGAACGACAGGGAAGAGTTTCACCCCTCCACTTT
CDR3aa: CASSERQGRVSPLHF

j_gene: TRBJ2-3
abundance: NA
d_gene: NA
v_gene: TRBV27
CDR3nt: TGTGCCAGCAGTGAGTCTCGGGAAGCAGATACGCAGTATTTT
CDR3aa: CASSESREADTQYF

j_gene: TRBJ1-4
abundance: once
d_gene: TRBD1
v_gene: TRBV5-1
CDR3nt: TGCGCCAGCAGCCTACAGGGGCCCGATGAAAAACTGTTTTTT
CDR3aa: CASSLQGPDEKLFF

j_gene: TRBJ2-4
abundance: NA
d_gene: NA
v_gene: TRBV4-1
CDR3nt: TGCGCCAGCAGCCAAGAATCCGAGTCGACATATTCAGCCAAAAACATTCAGTACTTC
CDR3aa: CASSQESESTYSAKNIQYF

j_gene: TRBJ2-1
abundance: NA
d_gene: NA
v_gene: TRBV5-1
CDR3nt: TGCGCCAGCAGCTTGAGGACAGTCTCCAATGAGCAGTTCTTC
CDR3aa: CASSLRTVSNEQFF

j_gene: TRBJ1-5
abundance: NA
d_gene: NA
v_gene: TRBV5-8
CDR3nt: TGTGCCAGCAGCTTCCAGTTTAATCAGCCCCAGCATTTT
CDR3aa: CASSFQFNQPQHF

j_gene: TRBJ1-3
abundance: NA
d_gene: TRBD1
v_gene: TRBV5-8
CDR3nt: TGTGCCAGCAGCTTGCAGGGGGAGGCCACCATATATTTT
CDR3aa: CASSLQGEATIYF

j_gene: TRBJ1-1
abundance: medium-sized
d_gene: NA
v_gene: TRBV7-9
CDR3nt: TGTGCCAGCAGAACCGGGACCGGGGGGAACACTGAAGCTTTCTTT
CDR3aa: CASRTGTGGNTEAFF

j_gene: TRBJ2-2
abundance: NA
d_gene: NA
v_gene: TRBV7-8
CDR3nt: TGTGCCAGCAGCTTGACTACCGGGGAGCTGTTTTTT
CDR3aa: CASSLTTGELFF

j_gene: TRBJ1-1
abundance: few
d_gene: TRBD1
v_gene: TRBV18
CDR3nt: TGTGCCAGCTCACCAGGGACAGTTGAAGCTTTCTTT
CDR3aa: CASSPGTVEAFF

j_gene: TRBJ2-3
abundance: NA
d_gene: NA
v_gene: TRBV9
CDR3nt: TGTGCCAGCAGCGTAGTAGAAGGGTCTTTGGATACGCAGTATTTT
CDR3aa: CASSVVEGSLDTQYF

j_gene: TRBJ1-1
abundance: NA
d_gene: NA
v_gene: TRBV2
CDR3nt: TGTGCCAGCAGTGGAGTCAGGGTGAACACTGAAGCTTTCTTT
CDR3aa: CASSGVRVNTEAFF

j_gene: TRBJ1-1
abundance: NA
d_gene: NA
v_gene: TRBV6-1
CDR3nt: TGTGCCAGCAGTGAAAGGACAGAAATGAACACTGAAGCTTTCTTT
CDR3aa: CASSERTEMNTEAFF

j_gene: TRBJ1-2
abundance: few
d_gene: NA
v_gene: TRBV9
CDR3nt: TGTGCCAGTGGCTATGGCTACACCTTC
CDR3aa: CASGYGYTF

j_gene: TRBJ1-2
abundance: few
d_gene: NA
v_gene: TRBV6-6
CDR3nt: TGTGCCAGCAGTTACGGGGGGGACTATGGCTACACCTTC
CDR3aa: CASSYGGDYGYTF

j_gene: TRBJ1-1
abundance: NA
d_gene: NA
v_gene: TRBV14
CDR3nt: TGTGCCAGCAGCCAAGATTGGGGCAAACTGCAGGGGTTCGGAGATTACACTGAAGCTTTCTTT
CDR3aa: CASSQDWGKLQGFGDYTEAFF

j_gene: TRBJ1-4
abundance: NA
d_gene: TRBD1
v_gene: TRBV7-2
CDR3nt: TGTGCCAGCAGTACCGGGACAGGGATTAATGAAAAACTGTTTTTT
CDR3aa: CASSTGTGINEKLFF

j_gene: TRBJ1-1
abundance: once
d_gene: NA
v_gene: TRBV5-1
CDR3nt: TGCGCCAGCAGCTTGGACGGATCCGCTGAAGCTTTCTTT
CDR3aa: CASSLDGSAEAFF

j_gene: TRBJ2-7
abundance: NA
d_gene: TRBD1
v_gene: TRBV2
CDR3nt: TGTGCCAGCAGCGGGACAGGACGGCTGTCCTACGAGCAGTACTTC
CDR3aa: CASSGTGRLSYEQYF

j_gene: TRBJ2-1
abundance: NA
d_gene: NA
v_gene: TRBV6-6
CDR3nt: TGTGCCAGCGGACCTCTCTCCTACAATGAGCAGTTCTTC
CDR3aa: CASGPLSYNEQFF

j_gene: TRBJ2-5
abundance: NA
d_gene: TRBD2
v_gene: TRBV9
CDR3nt: TGTGCCAGCAGCGTAGTCCCGGGACTAGCGGGGGCCCAAGGGACCCAGTACTTC
CDR3aa: CASSVVPGLAGAQGTQYF

j_gene: TRBJ2-7
abundance: NA
d_gene: NA
v_gene: TRBV10-3
CDR3nt: TGTGCCATCAGTGAGTCGGCCAGTAACTACGAGCAGTACTTC
CDR3aa: CAISESASNYEQYF

j_gene: TRBJ1-1
abundance: NA
d_gene: TRBD1
v_gene: TRBV30
CDR3nt: TGTGCCTGGAGAGCAAGGGACAGGCCGAACACTGAAGCTTTCTTT
CDR3aa: CAWRARDRPNTEAFF

j_gene: TRBJ2-1
abundance: NA
d_gene: NA
v_gene: TRBV7-2
CDR3nt: TGTGCCAGCAGCCGAAGGCGGGACAGCAATGAGCAGTTCTTC
CDR3aa: CASSRRRDSNEQFF

j_gene: TRBJ2-3
abundance: NA
d_gene: TRBD1
v_gene: TRBV10-3
CDR3nt: TGTGCCATCAGCTGGACAGGGAGCACAGATACGCAGTATTTT
CDR3aa: CAISWTGSTDTQYF

j_gene: TRBJ1-1
abundance: NA
d_gene: NA
v_gene: TRBV9
CDR3nt: TGTGCCAGCAGCGTAGCTGGGGGAGGCAACACTGAAGCTTTCTTT
CDR3aa: CASSVAGGGNTEAFF

j_gene: TRBJ1-1
abundance: NA
d_gene: TRBD1
v_gene: TRBV19
CDR3nt: TGTGCCAGTACCCCAAGGGACAGGTATGAAGCTTTCTTT
CDR3aa: CASTPRDRYEAFF

j_gene: TRBJ1-2
abundance: NA
d_gene: TRBD1
v_gene: TRBV19
CDR3nt: TGTGCCAGTAGTATAGTAACAGGGGACTATGGCTACACCTTC
CDR3aa: CASSIVTGDYGYTF

j_gene: TRBJ2-5
abundance: NA
d_gene: NA
v_gene: TRBV5-4
CDR3nt: TGTGCCAGCAGCTTGTGGCCACAAGAGACCCAGTACTTC
CDR3aa: CASSLWPQETQYF

j_gene: TRBJ1-2
abundance: NA
d_gene: NA
v_gene: TRBV14
CDR3nt: TGTGCCAGCAGCCCGGACGGTTATGGCTACACCTTC
CDR3aa: CASSPDGYGYTF

j_gene: TRBJ1-5
abundance: NA
d_gene: NA
v_gene: TRBV30
CDR3nt: TGTGCCTGGAGTGTAAGAGGGTCAATGAATCAGCCCCAGCATTTT
CDR3aa: CAWSVRGSMNQPQHF

j_gene: TRBJ2-1
abundance: NA
d_gene: NA
v_gene: TRBV2
CDR3nt: TGTGCCAGCACAGGGACTGCCCCCCTACATGAGCAGTTCTTC
CDR3aa: CASTGTAPLHEQFF

j_gene: TRBJ2-7
abundance: NA
d_gene: NA
v_gene: TRBV9
CDR3nt: TGTGCCAGCAGCAAAGCACAGGGTTCCTACGAGCAGTACTTC
CDR3aa: CASSKAQGSYEQYF

j_gene: TRBJ2-2
abundance: NA
d_gene: NA
v_gene: TRBV6-4
CDR3nt: TGTGCCAGCAGTGACGTTCAGGAGGGCGGGGAGCTGTTTTTT
CDR3aa: CASSDVQEGGELFF